This TCR beta chain was profiled in a study of blood T cell repertoires in COVID-19. Study details: Acute and convalescent COVID-19 samples came from the United States, Italy and Spain. T cells, B-cell-depleted T cells, or PBMCs provided the cDNA or gDNA that served as material.

Germline V lookup: CDR1 MNHEY, CDR2 SVGEGT. Trimming shortened V by 2 bases and J by 0 bases, and 4 bases separated the two germline ends. The CDR3 totals 13 residues. Authors' analysis steps: Reference gene primer amplification gave estimated nucleated cell counts. Clones were read by immunoSEQ multiplex PCR, and TCRdb kept only the in-frame ones, dropping some. The DNA gave D and trimming, while V, J and clone size come from that table. The sample yields roughly 130,000 clones, roughly 83% seen once. The chain couples TRBV6-2 or TRBV6-3 to TRBJ1-1; unclear D gene. This receptor was identified in a woman between 45 and 65 years old with acute or convalescent COVID-19. The specimen sequenced was peripheral blood. The CDR3: CASSYIMNTEAFF. CDR3 nucleotides: TGTGCCAGCAGTTACATAATGAACACTGAAGCTTTCTTT.